The 30 T cell receptor beta chains listed next were all sequenced from one sample in a study of blood T cell repertoires in COVID-19. Generated by immunoSEQ multiplex PCR, the TCRdb table keeps only in-frame clones and is missing some. The profile shows some 65,000 clones, about 93% of them singletons. Sequenced material: peripheral blood. Every receptor here comes from a man aged 65 to 79 with active COVID-19.

The V and J genes are TRBV3-1 (or the pseudogene TRBV3-2) and TRBJ2-1; D is possibly TRBD2 (6 bases). This CDR3 spans 17 amino acids. Looked up from germline, CDR1 is LGHDT and CDR2 is YNNKEL (reference sequence). Trimming shortened V by 5 bases and J by 5 bases, and 22 bases separated the two germline ends. The CDR3 region is CASSVRYSGLNNNEQFF. As DNA, the CDR3 is TGTGCCAGCAGCGTACGGTATTCAGGACTAAACAACAATGAGCAGTTCTTC.

The chain combines TRBV1 with TRBJ2-7; the table's D gene call, TRBD1, was not cross checked with the DNA. TRBV1 counts as a pseudogene. The length of the CDR3 is 16 residues. The CDR3 loop reads CTSSPPIKTGFYEQYV. CDR3 in DNA: TGCACCAGCAGCCCACCGATTAAGACAGGGTTCTACGAGCAGTACGTC.

The rearrangement uses TRBV6-5 and TRBJ2-3, with a possible D match to TRBD1 (5 bases). Trimming cost V 6 bases and J 0 bases, with 13 bases left between them. CDR1 MNHEY and CDR2 SVGAGI come from the germline V gene. This CDR3 is built from 15 residues. CDR3 nucleotide sequence: TGTGCCAGCAGGCGACAGAAGTCTAGCACAGATACGCAGTATTTT. The encoded protein is CASRRQKSSTDTQYF.

The chain carries TRBV3-1 (or the pseudogene TRBV3-2) and TRBJ2-7; D gene unclear. With 3 bases removed from V and 2 bases from J, the gap between germline ends came to 5 bases. The CDR3 spans 12 residues. Germline V gene lookup returns CDR1 LGHDT and CDR2 YNNKEL (reference sequence). CDR3 coding DNA: TGTGCCAGCAGCCACACAGCCTACGAGCAGTACTTC. It is translated as CASSHTAYEQYF.

This sequence joins TRBV29-1 and TRBJ1-5, with unresolved D. Trimming shortened V by 4 bases and J by 4 bases, and 14 bases separated the two germline ends. Germline V gene data show CDR1 as SQVTM and CDR2 as ANQGSEA. The CDR3 is 14 amino acids. DNA for the CDR3: TGCAGCGTTGTCACGGGCGCGGGGAATCAGCCCCAGCATTTT. This codes for CSVVTGAGNQPQHF. The full variable domain, rest sourced from reference TRBV29-1 and TRBJ1-5, is SAVISQKPSRDICQRGTSLTIQCQVDSQVTMMFWYRQQPGQSLTLIATANQGSEATYESGFVIDKFPISRPNLTFSTLTVSNMSPEDSSIYLCSVVTGAGNQPQHFGDGTRLSIL.

This clone was found once. J is TRBJ2-5 and V is TRBV7-6; 11 bases fit TRBD2. The CDR3 runs to 16 residues. The J segment lost 4 bases and the V segment lost 1 base, leaving 5 bases of the junction unmatched. Germline CDR1 SGHVS, CDR2 FNYEAQ. The CDR3 protein is CASSLGLAGGGETQYF. The CDR3 DNA reads as TGTGCCAGCAGCTTAGGTCTAGCGGGGGGAGGAGAGACCCAGTACTTC.

A single count supports this clone. The CDR3 nucleotides are TGCAGCGCTACAGGGGCGGGAAACACCATATATTTT. Protein: CSATGAGNTIYF. This sequence joins TRBV29-1 and TRBJ1-3; 7 positions agree with TRBD1. There are 12 residues in the CDR3. Unmatched junction bases numbered 4, after V lost 7 bases and J lost 4 bases. Germline-derived CDR1 and CDR2 are SQVTM and ANQGSEA.

The chain is built from TRBV28 and TRBJ2-3; 9 nucleotides match TRBD2. CDR3 length: 15 residues. The V and J ends lost 6 bases and 6 bases, in that order; junction bases with no gene match: 10. Looked up from germline, CDR1 is MDHEN and CDR2 is SYDVKM. Here the CDR3 DNA reads TGTGCCAGCAGAAGAATAGCGGGGGAAGTGGATACGCAGTATTTT. Amino acids: CASRRIAGEVDTQYF.

The chain joins TRBV7-9 to TRBJ1-1; 10 nucleotides match TRBD1. The junction had 7 bases not matched to a gene; V was cut back by 6 bases and J by 3 bases. Germline CDR1 reads SEHNR; CDR2 reads FQNEAQ (reference sequence). The CDR3 sequence is 15 residues long. The CDR3 spells CASRSQTGGYTEAFF. The DNA of the CDR3 is TGTGCCAGCAGATCGCAGACAGGGGGCTACACTGAAGCTTTCTTT.

The V call is TRBV6-5, the J call TRBJ2-7; D perhaps matches TRBD1 (6 bases). V was clipped by 5 bases and J by 1 base, with 9 bases between them. CDR1 is MNHEY, CDR2 SVGAGI, per germline. This CDR3 spans 13 amino acids. CDR3 nucleotides: TGTGCCAGCAGTCGGACAGTTTCCTACGAGCAGTACTTC. This translates into CASSRTVSYEQYF.

V gene TRBV4-2 combines with J gene TRBJ2-1; 8 bases fit TRBD2. The CDR3 loop spans 15 amino acids. J was trimmed by 8 bases and V by 4 bases; bases with no gene match: 10. Germline V gives CDR1 LGHNA, CDR2 YNFKEQ. CDR3: CASSPRLAQDDEQFF. The CDR3 DNA sequence: TGTGCCAGCAGCCCTCGACTAGCGCAAGATGATGAGCAGTTCTTC.

This chain uses TRBV7-9 with TRBJ2-6, with D tentatively TRBD2 (5 bases). CDR1 and CDR2 from the germline V gene are SEHNR and FQNEAQ (reference sequence). The length of the CDR3 is 17 residues. The ends were cut back, 5 bases at V and 0 bases at J, with 14 bases in the middle. CDR3 amino acids: CASSTWRMSSGANVLTF. Written as DNA, the CDR3 is TGTGCCAGCAGCACTTGGAGGATGAGCTCTGGGGCCAACGTCCTGACTTTC.

The V and J genes are TRBV5-1 and TRBJ1-4, with a weak D call TRBD1 (5 bases). With 0 bases removed from V and 8 bases from J, the gap between germline ends came to 14 bases. CDR3 length equals 15 residues. CDR1 and CDR2 (germline): SGHRS, YFSETQ. CDR3 loop: CASSLGVGTTEKLFF. CDR3 nucleotides: TGCGCCAGCAGCTTGGGGGTGGGGACTACCGAAAAACTGTTTTTT.

This clone has just one count. The chain recombines TRBV20-1 with TRBJ1-5, with D perhaps TRBD1 (5 bases). Trimming shortened V by 6 bases and J by 5 bases, and 8 bases separated the two germline ends. Germline CDR1 and CDR2: DFQATT and SNEGSKA (reference sequence). The CDR3 covers 11 residues. CDR3 in DNA: TGCAGTGCGGGGGGAGATCAGCCCCAGCATTTT. It yields the protein CSAGGDQPQHF.

The chain has TRBV5-1 and TRBJ1-6, with TRBD1 as a possible D gene (6 bases). The CDR3 contains 14 residues. Germline CDR1 SGHRS, CDR2 YFSETQ. V was cut by 0 bases and J by 5 bases, with 6 bases left in between. The CDR3 loop reads CASSLGQDNSPLHF. The CDR3 DNA reads as TGCGCCAGCAGCTTGGGACAGGATAATTCACCCCTCCACTTT.

The chain carries TRBV20-1 and TRBJ2-3; no reliable D call. The ends were cut back, 6 bases at V and 2 bases at J, with 6 bases in the middle. The germline CDR1 and CDR2 sequences are DFQATT and SNEGSKA (reference sequence). This CDR3 is 11 amino acids long. The CDR3 loop is CSAPHTDTQYF. CDR3 coding DNA: TGCAGTGCCCCCCACACAGATACGCAGTATTTT.

CDR3 nucleotides: TGTGCCAGCAGCTCTAGACGTTCCTACAATGAGCAGTTCTTC. Encoded protein: CASSSRRSYNEQFF. The chain uses TRBV11-2 and TRBJ2-1; D not certain. CDR1 is SGHAT and CDR2 is FQNNGV in the germline V gene. V was cut by 4 bases and J by 1 base, with 8 bases left in between. The CDR3 is 14 residues long.

The chain combines TRBV18 with TRBJ2-7, with 9 bases aligning to TRBD1. The length of the CDR3 is 15 residues. The V segment lost 1 base and the J segment 5 bases; nucleotides outside the gene matches: 6. Germline-derived CDR1 and CDR2 are KGHSH and LQKENI. This CDR3 is CASSPQTGGVDEQYF. DNA of the CDR3: TGTGCCAGCTCACCACAGACAGGGGGTGTCGACGAGCAGTACTTC.

The chain combines TRBV7-9 with TRBJ1-6, with 12 bases identical to TRBD1. CDR1 and CDR2 (germline): SEHNR, FQNEAQ (reference sequence). J gave up 10 bases and V 9 bases, and 4 bases lay outside the gene matches. CDR3 length equals 13 residues. In nucleotides, the CDR3 is TGTGCCAGTACCGGGACAGGGGGCTCACCCCTCCACTTT. Protein: CASTGTGGSPLHF.

The rearrangement joins TRBV12-3 or TRBV12-4 to TRBJ2-2, with a tentative D call TRBD2 (6 bases). V was clipped by 6 bases and J by 7 bases, with 12 bases between them. The CDR3 length is 13 residues. CDR3 bases: TGTGCCAGCAGCACTTGGAGGGTCGGGGAGCTGTTTTTT. This gives the protein CASSTWRVGELFF.

The chain carries TRBV5-1 and TRBJ1-3, with D maybe TRBD1 (5 bases). This CDR3 comprises 15 residues. Germline CDR1 SGHRS, CDR2 YFSETQ. The V gene lost 0 bases and the J gene lost 2 bases, with 9 bases spanning the gap. Written as DNA, the CDR3 is TGCGCCAGCAGCTTGGGACGGGGGACTGGAAACACCATATATTTT. This encodes CASSLGRGTGNTIYF.

This chain links TRBV23-1 with TRBJ1-1; no clear D. TRBV23-1 is marked as an open reading frame, function uncertain. Trimming took 2 bases from V and 0 from J, leaving 7 bases between them. This CDR3 contains 14 residues. The CDR3 region has the DNA TGCGCCAGCAGTCAAGGGCACTTGAACACTGAAGCTTTCTTT. This sequence encodes CASSQGHLNTEAFF.

This chain connects TRBV19 to TRBJ2-7; 9 positions agree with TRBD2. The ends lost 5 bases at V and 2 bases at J; junction bases unmatched: 10. CDR3 size: 16 residues. Germline V gene sequence: CDR1 LNHDA, CDR2 SQIVND (reference sequence). The CDR3 nucleotides are TGTGCCAGTAGTTACCGAGCGGGGGGTTTCACCTACGAGCAGTACTTC. Residues: CASSYRAGGFTYEQYF. Full variable domain (outside the CDR3, taken from reference TRBV19 and TRBJ2-7): DGGITQSPKYLFRKEGQNVTLSCEQNLNHDAMYWYRQDPGQGLRLIYYSQIVNDFQKGDIAEGYSVSREKKESFPLTVTSAQKNPTAFYLCASSYRAGGFTYEQYFGPGTRLTVT.

The V and J genes are TRBV5-4 and TRBJ2-5, with 14 bases matching TRBD2. J gave up 2 bases and V 0 bases, and 0 bases lay outside the gene matches. The CDR3 spans 16 residues. Looked up from germline, CDR1 is SGHNT and CDR2 is YYREEE (reference sequence). The CDR3, as DNA: TGTGCCAGCAGCTTGGGACTAGCGGGGGGGCAAGAGACCCAGTACTTC. It specifies CASSLGLAGGQETQYF.

The V and J genes are TRBV27 and TRBJ2-3; possibly TRBD2 for D (5 bases). The ends were cut back, 1 base at V and 2 bases at J, with 10 bases in the middle. The CDR3 is 15 amino acids. Germline V gene data show CDR1 as MNHEY and CDR2 as SMNVEV (reference sequence). DNA of the CDR3: TGTGCCAGCAGTTTATGGCCGGGGTACACAGATACGCAGTATTTT. Protein sequence: CASSLWPGYTDTQYF.

This chain links TRBV7-8 with TRBJ1-1; 12 bases are shared with TRBD1. The CDR3 contains 17 residues. V trimming: 5 bases; J trimming: 4 bases; junction bases outside the gene matches: 11. Germline CDR1 SGHVS, CDR2 FQNEAQ. The CDR3 DNA is TGTGCCAGCAGCGGACGAGGGACAGGGGGCGCAGGCACTGAAGCTTTCTTT. It specifies CASSGRGTGGAGTEAFF.

The chain employs TRBV27 and TRBJ2-1; 8 bases fit TRBD1. Germline CDR1 is MNHEY and CDR2 is SMNVEV (reference sequence). V was clipped by 3 bases and J by 7 bases; unmatched bases: 11. The CDR3 has 16 amino acids. As DNA, the CDR3 is TGTGCCAGCAGTTTGGACAGGGAACCCCTTTGGAATGAGCAGTTCTTC. Translation: CASSLDREPLWNEQFF.

The DNA of the CDR3 is TGTGCCAGCACCCTGACAGGGGGCGTATTTTTTTTCTACGAGCAGTACTTC. It translates to CASTLTGGVFFFYEQYF. The rearrangement links TRBV27 to TRBJ2-7, with 10 nucleotides matching TRBD1. Germline V gene data show CDR1 as MNHEY and CDR2 as SMNVEV (reference sequence). V dropped 7 bases and J dropped 3; count of bases not matched to a gene: 15. The CDR3 sequence is 17 residues long.

The chain joins TRBV27 to TRBJ2-5, with D possibly being TRBD2 (6 bases). Between the trimmed V and J ends, which lost 5 bases and 2 bases, there was a span of 21 bases. The germline gives CDR1 MNHEY, CDR2 SMNVEV (reference sequence). The CDR3 extends over 17 amino acids. The CDR3 loop is CASSPRETDRQQETQYF. CDR3 in DNA: TGTGCCAGCAGTCCACGGGAGACAGATAGGCAACAAGAGACCCAGTACTTC.

V and J are TRBV11-2 and TRBJ1-4; D perhaps matches TRBD1 (6 bases). This CDR3 is 16 amino acids long. The germline gives CDR1 SGHAT, CDR2 FQNNGV. V lost 2 bases to trimming and J lost 0 bases, with 10 bases between them. The DNA for the CDR3 is TGTGCCAGCAGCTTACGGACAGTTGCAACTAATGAAAAACTGTTTTTT. Residues: CASSLRTVATNEKLFF. The variable domain in full, with the rest retrieved from reference TRBV11-2 and TRBJ1-4, is EAGVAQSPRYKIIEKRQSVAFWCNPISGHATLYWYQQILGQGPKLLIQFQNNGVVDDSQLPKDRFSAERLKGVDSTLKIQPAKLEDSAVYLCASSLRTVATNEKLFFGSGTQLSVL.